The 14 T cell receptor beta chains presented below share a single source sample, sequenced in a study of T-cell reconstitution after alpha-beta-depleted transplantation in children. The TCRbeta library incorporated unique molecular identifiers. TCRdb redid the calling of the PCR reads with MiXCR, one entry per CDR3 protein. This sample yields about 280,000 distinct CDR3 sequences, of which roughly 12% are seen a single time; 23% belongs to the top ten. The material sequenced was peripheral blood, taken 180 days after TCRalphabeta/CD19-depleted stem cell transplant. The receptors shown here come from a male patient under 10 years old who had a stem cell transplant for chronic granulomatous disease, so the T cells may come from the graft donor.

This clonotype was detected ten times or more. The CDR3 sequence: CASSLRGEPDTQYF. CDR3 DNA sequence: TGTGCCAGCAGTTTAAGGGGGGAACCAGATACGCAGTATTTT. The gene calls are TRBV12-3 or TRBV12-4 and TRBJ2-3; D tentatively fits TRBD1 or TRBD2 (6 bases each). This CDR3 has 14 residues. V dropped 2 bases and J dropped 4 bases, with 10 bases sitting between them.

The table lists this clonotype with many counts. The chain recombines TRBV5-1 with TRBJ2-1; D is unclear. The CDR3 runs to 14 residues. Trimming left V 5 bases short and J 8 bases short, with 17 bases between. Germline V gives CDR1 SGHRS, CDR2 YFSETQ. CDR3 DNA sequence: TGCGCCAGCAGATTCCGTGGGGATCCAGATGAGCAGTTCTTC. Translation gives CASRFRGDPDEQFF.

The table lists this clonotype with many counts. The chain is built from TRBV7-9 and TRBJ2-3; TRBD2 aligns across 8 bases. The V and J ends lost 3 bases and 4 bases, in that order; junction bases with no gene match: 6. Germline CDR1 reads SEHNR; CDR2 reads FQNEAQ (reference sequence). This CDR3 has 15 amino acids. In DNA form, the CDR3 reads TGTGCCAGCAGCTTTACGGGAGGGCCAGCAGATACGCAGTATTTT. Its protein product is CASSFTGGPADTQYF.

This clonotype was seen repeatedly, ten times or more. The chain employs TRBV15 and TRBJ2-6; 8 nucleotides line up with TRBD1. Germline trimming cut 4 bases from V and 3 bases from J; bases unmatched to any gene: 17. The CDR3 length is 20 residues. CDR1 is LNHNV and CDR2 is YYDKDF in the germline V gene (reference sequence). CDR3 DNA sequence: TGTGCCACCAGCACAGAGAGGGACAGGACAGGGTTTTTTGGGGCCAACGTCCTGACTTTC. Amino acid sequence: CATSTERDRTGFFGANVLTF.

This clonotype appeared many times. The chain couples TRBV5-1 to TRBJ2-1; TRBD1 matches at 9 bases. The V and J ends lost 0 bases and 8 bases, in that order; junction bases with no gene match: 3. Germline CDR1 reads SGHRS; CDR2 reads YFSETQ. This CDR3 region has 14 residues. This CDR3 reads CASSLEDRGDEQFF. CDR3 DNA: TGCGCCAGCAGCTTGGAGGACAGGGGCGATGAGCAGTTCTTC. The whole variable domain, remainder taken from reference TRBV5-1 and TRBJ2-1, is KAGVTQTPRYLIKTRGQQVTLSCSPISGHRSVSWYQQTPGQGLQFLFEYFSETQRNKGNFPGRFSGRQFSNSRSEMNVSTLELGDSALYLCASSLEDRGDEQFFGPGTRLTVL.

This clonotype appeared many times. CDR3 in DNA: TGCGCCAGCAGCTTGGCAGCAGGGTCGTACAATGAGCAGTTCTTC. Translating it yields CASSLAAGSYNEQFF. The rearrangement joins TRBV5-1 to TRBJ2-1, with D tentatively TRBD1 (5 bases). V dropped 0 bases and J dropped 4 bases, with 11 bases sitting between them. The CDR3 covers 15 residues. Germline assignment: CDR1 SGHRS and CDR2 YFSETQ. The full variable domain, completed using reference TRBV5-1 and TRBJ2-1, is KAGVTQTPRYLIKTRGQQVTLSCSPISGHRSVSWYQQTPGQGLQFLFEYFSETQRNKGNFPGRFSGRQFSNSRSEMNVSTLELGDSALYLCASSLAAGSYNEQFFGPGTRLTVL.

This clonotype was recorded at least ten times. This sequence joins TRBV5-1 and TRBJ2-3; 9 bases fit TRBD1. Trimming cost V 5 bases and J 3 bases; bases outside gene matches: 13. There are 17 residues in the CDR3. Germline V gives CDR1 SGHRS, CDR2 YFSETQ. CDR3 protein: CASSNPSGTGTTDTQYF. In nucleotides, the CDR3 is TGCGCCAGCAGTAACCCATCCGGGACAGGGACGACAGATACGCAGTATTTT.

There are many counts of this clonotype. Written as DNA, the CDR3 is TGCGCCAGCAGCACCTCGGGACTAGCGGGAGGAAATGAGCAGTTCTTC. Amino acids: CASSTSGLAGGNEQFF. The V gene is TRBV5-1, the J gene TRBJ2-1, with 15 bases that match TRBD2. Germline CDR1 and CDR2: SGHRS and YFSETQ. Trimming cost V 4 bases and J 7 bases; bases outside gene matches: 6. The CDR3 covers 16 residues. Supplemented by reference TRBV5-1 and TRBJ2-1, the full variable domain reads KAGVTQTPRYLIKTRGQQVTLSCSPISGHRSVSWYQQTPGQGLQFLFEYFSETQRNKGNFPGRFSGRQFSNSRSEMNVSTLELGDSALYLCASSTSGLAGGNEQFFGPGTRLTVL.

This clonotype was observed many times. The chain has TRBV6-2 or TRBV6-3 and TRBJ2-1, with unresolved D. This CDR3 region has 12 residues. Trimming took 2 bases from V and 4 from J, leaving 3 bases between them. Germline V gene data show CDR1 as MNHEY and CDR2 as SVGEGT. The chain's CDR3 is CASSYEYNEQFF. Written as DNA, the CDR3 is TGTGCCAGCAGTTACGAGTACAATGAGCAGTTCTTC.

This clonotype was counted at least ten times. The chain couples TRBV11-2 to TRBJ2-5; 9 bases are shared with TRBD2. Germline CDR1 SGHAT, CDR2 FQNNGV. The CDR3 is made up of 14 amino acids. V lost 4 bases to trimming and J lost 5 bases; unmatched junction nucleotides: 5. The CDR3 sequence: CASSSASGVETQYF. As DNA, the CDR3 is TGTGCCAGCAGCTCGGCTAGCGGGGTGGAGACCCAGTACTTC. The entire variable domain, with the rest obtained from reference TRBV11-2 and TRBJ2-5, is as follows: EAGVAQSPRYKIIEKRQSVAFWCNPISGHATLYWYQQILGQGPKLLIQFQNNGVVDDSQLPKDRFSAERLKGVDSTLKIQPAKLEDSAVYLCASSSASGVETQYFGPGTRLLVL.

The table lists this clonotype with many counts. Written as DNA, the CDR3 is TGTGCCAGCAGTCCTTGGTGGCGCAGAGAAAAACTGTTTTTT. This encodes CASSPWWRREKLFF. This chain links TRBV27 with TRBJ1-4; unclear D gene. The CDR3 has 14 residues. Germline V gene data show CDR1 as MNHEY and CDR2 as SMNVEV (reference sequence). Between the trimmed V and J ends, which lost 5 bases and 8 bases, there was a span of 15 bases. Full variable domain (rest looked up from reference TRBV27 and TRBJ1-4): EAQVTQNPRYLITVTGKKLTVTCSQNMNHEYMSWYRQDPGLGLRQIYYSMNVEVTDKGDVPEGYKVSRKEKRNFPLILESPSPNQTSLYFCASSPWWRREKLFFGSGTQLSVL.

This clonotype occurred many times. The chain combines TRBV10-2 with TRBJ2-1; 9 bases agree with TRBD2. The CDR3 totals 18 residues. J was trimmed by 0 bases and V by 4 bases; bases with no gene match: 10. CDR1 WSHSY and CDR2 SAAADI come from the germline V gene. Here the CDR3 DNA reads TGCGCCAGCAGTGTTTCCAGCGGGAGGCCCATCTCCTACAATGAGCAGTTCTTC. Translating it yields CASSVSSGRPISYNEQFF.

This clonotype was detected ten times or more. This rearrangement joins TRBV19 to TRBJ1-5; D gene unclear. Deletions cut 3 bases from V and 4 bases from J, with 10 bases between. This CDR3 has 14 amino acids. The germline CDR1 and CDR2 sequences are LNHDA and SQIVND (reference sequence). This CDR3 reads CASSIILGNQPQHF. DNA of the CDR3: TGTGCCAGTAGTATTATCCTCGGAAATCAGCCCCAGCATTTT.

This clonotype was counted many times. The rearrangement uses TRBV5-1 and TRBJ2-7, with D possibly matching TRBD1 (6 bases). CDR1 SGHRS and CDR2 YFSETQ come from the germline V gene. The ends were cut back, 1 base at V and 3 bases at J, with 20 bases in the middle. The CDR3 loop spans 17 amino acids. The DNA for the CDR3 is TGCGCCAGCAGCTTGTGGGCAGGGGAAAAAGGAGACTACGAGCAGTACTTC. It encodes CASSLWAGEKGDYEQYF.